The present T cell receptor (beta chain) was sequenced within a study of blood T cell repertoires in COVID-19. About the study: T cells, B-cell-depleted T cells, or PBMCs provided the cDNA or gDNA that served as material.

In the original workflow: Estimation of nucleated cell counts was performed using reference gene primer amplification. Sequenced by immunoSEQ multiplex PCR; TCRdb stores in-frame clones only, minus some. Clonal size and the V and J genes are those of that table, whereas D and trimming came from the DNA. This sample has 200,000 to 250,000 clones, with roughly nine tenths found just once. The V end lost 6 bases, the J end lost 6 bases, and 25 bases lay between the germline ends. This CDR3 contains 17 residues. Germline V gives CDR1 MDHEN, CDR2 SYDVKM. A Seattle source enrolled patients during active infection and followed them longitudinally.

The source is a man aged 60 to 69 with COVID-19, enrolled during active disease. Source material: peripheral blood. This chain joins TRBV28 and TRBJ2-3; D might be TRBD2 (6 bases). Here the CDR3 DNA reads TGTGCCAGCAGCGTTATGGGGGGACTGCCACCTGGCGATACGCAGTATTTT. Amino acid sequence: CASSVMGGLPPGDTQYF. The variable domain in full, with the rest retrieved from reference TRBV28 and TRBJ2-3, is DVKVTQSSRYLVKRTGEKVFLECVQDMDHENMFWYRQDPGLGLRLIYFSYDVKMKEKGDIPEGYSVSREKKERFSLILESASTNQTSMYLCASSVMGGLPPGDTQYFGPGTRLTVL.